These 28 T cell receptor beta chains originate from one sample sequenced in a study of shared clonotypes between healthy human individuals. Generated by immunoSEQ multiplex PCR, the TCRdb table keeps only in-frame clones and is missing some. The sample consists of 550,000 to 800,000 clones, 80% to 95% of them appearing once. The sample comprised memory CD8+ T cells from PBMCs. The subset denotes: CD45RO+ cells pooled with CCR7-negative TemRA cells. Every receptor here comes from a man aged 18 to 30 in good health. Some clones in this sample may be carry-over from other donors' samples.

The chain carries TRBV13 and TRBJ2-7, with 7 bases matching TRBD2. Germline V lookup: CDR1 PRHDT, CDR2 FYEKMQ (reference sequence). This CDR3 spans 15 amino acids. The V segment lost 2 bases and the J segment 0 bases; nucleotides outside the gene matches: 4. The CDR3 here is CASSLSAGPSYEQYF. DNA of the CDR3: TGTGCCAGCAGCTTATCAGCGGGGCCCTCCTACGAGCAGTACTTC.

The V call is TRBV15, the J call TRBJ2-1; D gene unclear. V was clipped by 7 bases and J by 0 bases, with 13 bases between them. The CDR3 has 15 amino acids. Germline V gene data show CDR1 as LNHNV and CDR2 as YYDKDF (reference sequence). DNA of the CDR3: TGTGCCACCATCCTGGGAAGGAGCTCCTACAATGAGCAGTTCTTC. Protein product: CATILGRSSYNEQFF.

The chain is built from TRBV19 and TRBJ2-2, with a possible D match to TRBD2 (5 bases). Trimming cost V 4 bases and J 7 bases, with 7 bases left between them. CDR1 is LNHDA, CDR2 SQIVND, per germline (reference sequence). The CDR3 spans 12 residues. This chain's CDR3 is CASSTRGGELFF. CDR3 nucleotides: TGTGCCAGTAGTACCCGGGGCGGGGAGCTGTTTTTT.

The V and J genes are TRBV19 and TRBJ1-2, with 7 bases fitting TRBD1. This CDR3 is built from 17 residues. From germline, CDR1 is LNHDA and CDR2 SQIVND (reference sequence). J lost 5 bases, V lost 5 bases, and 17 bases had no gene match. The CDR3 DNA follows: TGTGCCAGTAGTTCCCGACAGGGTGAGGCCTCCTTGTATGGCTACACCTTC. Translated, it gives CASSSRQGEASLYGYTF.

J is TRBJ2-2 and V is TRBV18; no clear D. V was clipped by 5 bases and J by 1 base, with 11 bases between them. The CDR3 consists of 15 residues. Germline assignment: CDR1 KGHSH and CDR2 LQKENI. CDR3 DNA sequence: TGTGCCAGCTCAGAACCCCGAAAGAACACCGGGGAGCTGTTTTTT. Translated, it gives CASSEPRKNTGELFF.

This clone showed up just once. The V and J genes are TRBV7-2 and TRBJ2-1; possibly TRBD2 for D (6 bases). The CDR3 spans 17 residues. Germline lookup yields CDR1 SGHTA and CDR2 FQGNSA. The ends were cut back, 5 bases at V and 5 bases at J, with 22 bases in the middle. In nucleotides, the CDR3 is TGTGCCAGCAGCGCATGGCTGGGGGGAGGAGTCCACAATGAGCAGTTCTTC. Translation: CASSAWLGGGVHNEQFF.

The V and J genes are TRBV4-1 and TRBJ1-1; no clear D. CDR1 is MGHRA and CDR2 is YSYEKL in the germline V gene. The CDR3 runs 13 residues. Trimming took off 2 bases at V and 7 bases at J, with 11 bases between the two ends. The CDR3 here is CASSQSGRVEAFF. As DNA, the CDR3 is TGCGCCAGCAGCCAATCAGGAAGGGTTGAAGCTTTCTTT.

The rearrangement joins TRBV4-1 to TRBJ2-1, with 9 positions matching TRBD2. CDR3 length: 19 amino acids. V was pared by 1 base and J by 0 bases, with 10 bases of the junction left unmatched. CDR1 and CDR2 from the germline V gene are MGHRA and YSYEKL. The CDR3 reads CASSQGLAVKLSSYNEQFF. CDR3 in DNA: TGCGCCAGCAGCCAAGGACTAGCGGTCAAACTAAGCTCCTACAATGAGCAGTTCTTC.

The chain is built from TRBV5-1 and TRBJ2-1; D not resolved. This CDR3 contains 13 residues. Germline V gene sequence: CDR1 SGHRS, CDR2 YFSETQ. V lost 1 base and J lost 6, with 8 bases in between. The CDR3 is CASSLSRSNEQFF. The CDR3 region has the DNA TGCGCCAGCAGCTTGTCTCGTAGCAATGAGCAGTTCTTC.

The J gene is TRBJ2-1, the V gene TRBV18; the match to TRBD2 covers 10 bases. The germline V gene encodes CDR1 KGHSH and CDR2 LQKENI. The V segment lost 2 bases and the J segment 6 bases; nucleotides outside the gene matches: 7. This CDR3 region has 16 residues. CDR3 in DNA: TGTGCCAGCTCACCAAATCTAGCGGGAGCGACCAATGAGCAGTTCTTC. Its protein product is CASSPNLAGATNEQFF.

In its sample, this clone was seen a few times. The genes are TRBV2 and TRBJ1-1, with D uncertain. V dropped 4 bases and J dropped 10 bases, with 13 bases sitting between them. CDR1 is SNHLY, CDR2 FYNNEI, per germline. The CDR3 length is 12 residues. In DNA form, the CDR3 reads TGTGCCAGCAGTGGGGAGGGATTCGTAGCTTTCTTT. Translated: CASSGEGFVAFF.

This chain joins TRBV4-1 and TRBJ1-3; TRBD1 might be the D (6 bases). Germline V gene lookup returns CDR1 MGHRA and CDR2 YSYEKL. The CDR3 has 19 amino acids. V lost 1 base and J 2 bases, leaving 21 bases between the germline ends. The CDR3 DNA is TGCGCCAGCAGCCAAGTATCCTCGTGGGGGGCCGGAGCTGGAAACACCATATATTTT. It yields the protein CASSQVSSWGAGAGNTIYF.

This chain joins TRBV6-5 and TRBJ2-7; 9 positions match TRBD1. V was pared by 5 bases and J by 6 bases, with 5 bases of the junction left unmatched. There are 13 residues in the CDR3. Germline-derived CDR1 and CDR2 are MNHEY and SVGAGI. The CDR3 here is CASSPGTGIEQYF. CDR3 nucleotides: TGTGCCAGCAGTCCCGGGACAGGGATCGAGCAGTACTTC.

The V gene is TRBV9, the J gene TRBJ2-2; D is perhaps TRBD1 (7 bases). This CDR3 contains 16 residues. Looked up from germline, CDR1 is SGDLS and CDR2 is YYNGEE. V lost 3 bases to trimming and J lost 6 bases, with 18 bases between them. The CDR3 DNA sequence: TGTGCCAGCAGCGAAAGACAGGGAGGCCTCGCCGGGGAGCTGTTTTTT. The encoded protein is CASSERQGGLAGELFF.

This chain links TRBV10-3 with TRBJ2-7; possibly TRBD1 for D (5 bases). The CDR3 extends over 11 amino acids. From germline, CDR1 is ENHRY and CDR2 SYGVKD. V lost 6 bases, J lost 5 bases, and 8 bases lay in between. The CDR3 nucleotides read TGTGCCATCAGGCAGGGTAACGAGCAGTACTTC. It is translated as CAIRQGNEQYF.

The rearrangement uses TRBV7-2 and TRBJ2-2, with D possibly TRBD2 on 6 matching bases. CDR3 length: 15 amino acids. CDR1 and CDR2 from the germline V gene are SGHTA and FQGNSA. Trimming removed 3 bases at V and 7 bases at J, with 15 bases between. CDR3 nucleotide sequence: TGTGCCAGCAGCTTTTTTCACGGGAGTGTCGGGGAGCTGTTTTTT. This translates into CASSFFHGSVGELFF.

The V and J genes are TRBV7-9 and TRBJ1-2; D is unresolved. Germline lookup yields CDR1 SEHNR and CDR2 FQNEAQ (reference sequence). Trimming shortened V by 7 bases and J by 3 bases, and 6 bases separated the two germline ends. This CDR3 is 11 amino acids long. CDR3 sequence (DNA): TGTGCCAGCAAACCATACTATGGCTACACCTTC. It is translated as CASKPYYGYTF.

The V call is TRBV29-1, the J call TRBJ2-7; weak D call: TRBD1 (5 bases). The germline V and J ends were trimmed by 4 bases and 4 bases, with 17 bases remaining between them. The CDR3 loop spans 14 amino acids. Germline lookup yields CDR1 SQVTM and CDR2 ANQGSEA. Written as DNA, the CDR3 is TGCAGCGTTGCTTCTAGTTGGGGCGGATACGAGCAGTACTTC. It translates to CSVASSWGGYEQYF.

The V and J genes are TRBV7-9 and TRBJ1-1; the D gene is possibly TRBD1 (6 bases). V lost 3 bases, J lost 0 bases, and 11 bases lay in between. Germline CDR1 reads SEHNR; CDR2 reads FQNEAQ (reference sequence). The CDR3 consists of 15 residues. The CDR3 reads CASSFTGSVNTEAFF. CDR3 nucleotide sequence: TGTGCCAGCAGCTTCACAGGGTCCGTGAACACTGAAGCTTTCTTT.

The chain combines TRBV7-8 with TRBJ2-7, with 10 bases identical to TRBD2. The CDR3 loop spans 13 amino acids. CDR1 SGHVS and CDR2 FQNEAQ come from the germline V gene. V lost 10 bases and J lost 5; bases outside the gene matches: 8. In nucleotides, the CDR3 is TGTGCCATCCGGCTAGCGGGAGCCCACGAGCAGTACTTC. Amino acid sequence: CAIRLAGAHEQYF.

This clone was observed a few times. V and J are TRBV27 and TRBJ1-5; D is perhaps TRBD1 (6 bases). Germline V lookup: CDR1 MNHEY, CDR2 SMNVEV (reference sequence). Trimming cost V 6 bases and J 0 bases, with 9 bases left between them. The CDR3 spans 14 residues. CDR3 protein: CASSHRDSNQPQHF. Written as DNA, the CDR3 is TGTGCCAGCAGCCACAGGGATAGCAATCAGCCCCAGCATTTT.

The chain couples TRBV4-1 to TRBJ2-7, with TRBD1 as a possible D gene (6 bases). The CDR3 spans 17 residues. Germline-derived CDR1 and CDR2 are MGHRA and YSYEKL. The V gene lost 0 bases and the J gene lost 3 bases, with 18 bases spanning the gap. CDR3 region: CASSQDKTHRDLYEQYF. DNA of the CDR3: TGCGCCAGCAGCCAAGATAAAACCCACAGGGACCTCTACGAGCAGTACTTC.

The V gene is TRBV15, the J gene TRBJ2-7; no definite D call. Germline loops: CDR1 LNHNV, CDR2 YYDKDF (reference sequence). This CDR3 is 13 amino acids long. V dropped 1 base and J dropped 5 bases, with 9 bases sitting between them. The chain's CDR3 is CATSRAGQDEQYF. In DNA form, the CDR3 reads TGTGCCACCAGCAGAGCCGGGCAGGACGAGCAGTACTTC.

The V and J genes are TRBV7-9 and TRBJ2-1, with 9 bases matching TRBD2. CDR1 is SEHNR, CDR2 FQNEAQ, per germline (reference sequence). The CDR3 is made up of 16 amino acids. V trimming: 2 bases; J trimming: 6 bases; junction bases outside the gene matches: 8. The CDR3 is CASSLSSGGSPNEQFF. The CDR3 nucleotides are TGTGCCAGCAGCTTATCGAGCGGGGGGTCCCCCAATGAGCAGTTCTTC. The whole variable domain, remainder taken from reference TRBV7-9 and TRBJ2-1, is DTGVSQNPRHKITKRGQNVTFRCDPISEHNRLYWYRQTLGQGPEFLTYFQNEAQLEKSRLLSDRFSAERPKGSFSTLEIQRTEQGDSAMYLCASSLSSGGSPNEQFFGPGTRLTVL.

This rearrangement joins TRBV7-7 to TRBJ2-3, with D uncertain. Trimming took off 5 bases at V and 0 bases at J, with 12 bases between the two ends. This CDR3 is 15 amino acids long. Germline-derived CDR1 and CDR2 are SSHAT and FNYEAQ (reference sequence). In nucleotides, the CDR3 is TGTGCCAGCAGCCGAACACTCACCAGCACAGATACGCAGTATTTT. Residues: CASSRTLTSTDTQYF. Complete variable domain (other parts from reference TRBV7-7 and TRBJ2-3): GAGVSQSPRYKVTKRGQDVTLRCDPISSHATLYWYQQALGQGPEFLTYFNYEAQPDKSGLPSDRFSAERPEGSISTLTIQRTEQRDSAMYRCASSRTLTSTDTQYFGPGTRLTVL.

As DNA, the CDR3 is TGCAGCGTTGACTATGGGGCGAGGAATGAGCAGTTCTTC. Residues: CSVDYGARNEQFF. The chain employs TRBV29-1 and TRBJ2-1, with TRBD1 as a possible D gene (5 bases). The CDR3 is 13 amino acids. The germline gives CDR1 SQVTM, CDR2 ANQGSEA. V was trimmed by 3 bases and J by 7 bases, leaving 13 bases between them.

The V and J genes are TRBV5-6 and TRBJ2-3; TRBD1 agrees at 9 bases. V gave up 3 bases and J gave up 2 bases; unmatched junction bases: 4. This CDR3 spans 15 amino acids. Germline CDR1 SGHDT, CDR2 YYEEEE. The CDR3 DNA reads TGTGCCAGCAGCTCCGGGACAGGGAACACAGATACGCAGTATTTT. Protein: CASSSGTGNTDTQYF.

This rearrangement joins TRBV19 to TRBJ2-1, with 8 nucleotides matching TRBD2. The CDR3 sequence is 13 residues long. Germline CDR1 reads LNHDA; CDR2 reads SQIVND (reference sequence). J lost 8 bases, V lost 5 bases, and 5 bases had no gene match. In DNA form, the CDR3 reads TGTGCCAGTAGTCCCCGGGGGGGCCATGAGCAGTTCTTC. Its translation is CASSPRGGHEQFF.